This TCR beta chain was captured by sequencing in a study of blood T cells in healthy people across ages. Overall study context: Template switching retrieved approximately one barcoded beta molecule for each two T cells.

A word on this clonotype: Its specificity is not known.

Study-wide points: When set beside aged donors, long-lived donors presented more naive CD4+ cells and higher diversity.

Next came a second PCR, run for about 7 to 12 cycles, which used a sample-barcoded 5' primer along with a J-beta primer mix. Each cDNA molecule carried a tag from a template-switch adaptor that contained 12 random nucleotides. TCRdb redid the calling of the 5' RACE reads with MiXCR, one entry per CDR3 protein. The data hold hundreds of thousands of distinct CDR3 sequences, with around 24% observed a single time. Peripheral blood was drawn, approximately 9.4 milliliters per donor. These data were also filed under a second study, of T cells of mothers and their children.

The TCR comes from a boy under 18 in good health. The sample taken for sequencing was blood.

The CDR3 loop is CASSLGAGAYSPLHF. In DNA, the CDR3 is TGCGCCAGCAGCTTGGGTGCGGGGGCCTATTCACCCCTCCACTTT. The chain combines TRBV5-1 with TRBJ1-6; TRBD1 might be the D (6 bases). The germline V and J ends were trimmed by 0 bases and 8 bases, with 12 bases remaining between them. CDR1 and CDR2 (germline): SGHRS, YFSETQ. The CDR3 runs to 15 residues.